Below, one T cell receptor (beta chain) is given with its context. Here immunoSEQ multiplex PCR was the method, and the copy in TCRdb shows in-frame clones only, minus some. The sample shows approximately 480,000 clones, 70% to 90% of them seen only once. V was pared by 4 bases and J by 4 bases, with 12 bases between. Germline CDR1 is SGHRS and CDR2 is YFSETQ. This CDR3 has 14 residues. This specimen comes from a study of Ad26.COV2.S vaccination and SARS-CoV-2 variants. This sample's treatment: some 20 received Ad26.COV2.S at low or high dose, single or two shots; roughly five received placebo; per-sample allocation not given. Specimen acquisition occurred on day 63 following the initial vaccine or placebo injection.

The sample in question was peripheral blood, obtained in a trial of Ad26.COV2.S vaccine versus placebo. The J gene is TRBJ1-3, the V gene TRBV5-1; D unresolved. The TCR was taken from a person between 18 and 60 years old who received the Ad26.COV2.S COVID-19 vaccine or a placebo. CDR3 residues: CASSVTERGNTIYF. CDR3 in DNA: TGCGCCAGCAGCGTTACGGAGAGGGGAAACACCATATATTTT. Combining the CDR3 with reference TRBV5-1 and TRBJ1-3 gives the whole variable domain KAGVTQTPRYLIKTRGQQVTLSCSPISGHRSVSWYQQTPGQGLQFLFEYFSETQRNKGNFPGRFSGRQFSNSRSEMNVSTLELGDSALYLCASSVTERGNTIYFGEGSWLTVV.